This TCR beta chain was sequenced for a study of yellow fever vaccine responses in identical twins. Findings and limits, study-wide: Reported findings indicate that twins' vaccine T cell responses seemed partially convergent, partially personalized.

Of note for this clonotype: The antigen remains undetermined.

Trimming removed 0 bases at V and 11 bases at J, with 7 bases between. Germline V gene data show CDR1 as ENHRY and CDR2 as SYGVKD. The CDR3 spans 11 residues. One entry per CDR3 protein, called by TCRdb with MiXCR from the RT-PCR reads. The sample includes about 17,000 distinct CDR3 sequences, around 70% of them seen just once. The input for sequencing was T cells from blood (PBMCs), unsorted or a sorted subset (not recorded which), taken before or after yellow fever vaccination (not recorded which). This receptor was obtained from a woman aged 18-29 years who received the yellow fever vaccine. V and J are TRBV10-3 and TRBJ1-1; no definite D call. The DNA for the CDR3 is TGTGCCATCAGTGAGTCGGGTGGTGCTTTCTTT. Its translation is CAISESGGAFF.